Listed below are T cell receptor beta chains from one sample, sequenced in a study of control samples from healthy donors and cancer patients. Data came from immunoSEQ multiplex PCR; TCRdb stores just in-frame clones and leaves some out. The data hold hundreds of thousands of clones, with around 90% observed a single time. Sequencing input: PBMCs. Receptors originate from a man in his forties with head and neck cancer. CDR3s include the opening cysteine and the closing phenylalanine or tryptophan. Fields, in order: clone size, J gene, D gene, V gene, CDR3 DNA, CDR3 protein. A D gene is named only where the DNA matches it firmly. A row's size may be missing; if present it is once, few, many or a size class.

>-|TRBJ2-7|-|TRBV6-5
TGTGCCAGCAGTCCAGGGGCAGGAAAACCCTACGAGCAGTACTTC
CASSPGAGKPYEQYF
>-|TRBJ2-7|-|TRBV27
TGTGCCAGCAGTTTATCGTCGGGGTCCTACGAGCAGTACTTC
CASSLSSGSYEQYF
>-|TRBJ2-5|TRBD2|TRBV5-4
TGTGCCAGCAGCGGGGCCTCGACTAGCGGGGGCGGGGAGACCCAGTACTTC
CASSGASTSGGGETQYF
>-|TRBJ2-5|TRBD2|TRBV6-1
TGTGCCAGCGCTACTACTAGCGGGGGTCAAGAGACCCAGTACTTC
CASATTSGGQETQYF
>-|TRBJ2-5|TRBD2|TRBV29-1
TGCAGCGCCACGGGGGGACTAGAATTAGAGACCCAGTACTTC
CSATGGLELETQYF
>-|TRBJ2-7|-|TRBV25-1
TGTGCCAGCAGTGCGGGGGACAGACCCTGGAGGGAGCAGTACTTC
CASSAGDRPWREQYF
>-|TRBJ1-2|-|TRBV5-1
TGCGCCAGCAGCTTGAGCGGGACGGAGACTGGCTACACCTTC
CASSLSGTETGYTF
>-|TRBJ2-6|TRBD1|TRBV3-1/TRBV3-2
TGTGCCAGCAGCCAAATGACAGGGGCTGGGGCCAACGTCCTGACTTTC
CASSQMTGAGANVLTF
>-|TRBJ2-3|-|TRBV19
TGTGCCAGTAGTATACTCAGGGGTTCTGGAGATACGCAGTATTTT
CASSILRGSGDTQYF
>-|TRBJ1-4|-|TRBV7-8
TGTGCCAGCAGCGCCTACAGGGTCGGGACTAATGAAAAACTGTTTTTT
CASSAYRVGTNEKLFF
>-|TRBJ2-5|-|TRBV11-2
TGTGCCAGCAGCCTATCAACAGGCGGGGAGACCCAGTACTTC
CASSLSTGGETQYF
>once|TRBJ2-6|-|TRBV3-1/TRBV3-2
TGTGCCAGCAGCTGGGGGTCCCCACCTGGGGCCAACGTCCTGACTTTC
CASSWGSPPGANVLTF
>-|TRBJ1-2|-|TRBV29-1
TGCAGCGTTGAGGACGGGAGGGCCTCTACCTATGGCTACACCTTC
CSVEDGRASTYGYTF
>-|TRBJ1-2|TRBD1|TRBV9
TGTGCCAGCAGCGCGCTGACAGGGTTTGGCTACACCTTC
CASSALTGFGYTF
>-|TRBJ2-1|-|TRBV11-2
TGTGCCAGCAGCAGGGTCCAATACAATGAGCAGTTCTTC
CASSRVQYNEQFF
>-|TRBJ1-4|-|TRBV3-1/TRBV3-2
TGTGCCAGCAGCCAAGAATCGAGGACGGCTAATGAAAAACTGTTTTTT
CASSQESRTANEKLFF
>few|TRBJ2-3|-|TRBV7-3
TGTGCCAGCAGCTTAGCAGGGAGCACAGATACGCAGTATTTT
CASSLAGSTDTQYF
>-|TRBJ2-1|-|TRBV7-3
TGTGCCAGCAGCTTTGGGACTGGCCCCAACAATGAGCAGTTCTTC
CASSFGTGPNNEQFF
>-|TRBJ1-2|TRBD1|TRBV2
TGTGCCAGCAGTACGGACAGGGGGGATGGCTACACCTTC
CASSTDRGDGYTF
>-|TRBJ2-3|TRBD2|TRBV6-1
TGTGCCAGCAGTGGACAGCCGGGACTAGCGGTCACCGGGACAGATACGCAGTATTTT
CASSGQPGLAVTGTDTQYF
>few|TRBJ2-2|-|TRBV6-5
TGTGCCAGCAGCCGGGGGACCCGGGGTCCCGGGGAGCTGTTTTTT
CASSRGTRGPGELFF
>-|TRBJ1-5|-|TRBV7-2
TGTGCCAGCAGCCCGGATCAGCGCGGCAATCAGCCCCAGCATTTT
CASSPDQRGNQPQHF
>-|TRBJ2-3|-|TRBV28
TGTGCCAGCAGTCCCCGGGGTAGCGGCACAGATACGCAGTATTTT
CASSPRGSGTDTQYF
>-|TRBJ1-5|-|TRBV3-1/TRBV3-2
TGTGCCAGCAGCCAAGACGGGGTTGGCCAGCCCCAGCATTTT
CASSQDGVGQPQHF